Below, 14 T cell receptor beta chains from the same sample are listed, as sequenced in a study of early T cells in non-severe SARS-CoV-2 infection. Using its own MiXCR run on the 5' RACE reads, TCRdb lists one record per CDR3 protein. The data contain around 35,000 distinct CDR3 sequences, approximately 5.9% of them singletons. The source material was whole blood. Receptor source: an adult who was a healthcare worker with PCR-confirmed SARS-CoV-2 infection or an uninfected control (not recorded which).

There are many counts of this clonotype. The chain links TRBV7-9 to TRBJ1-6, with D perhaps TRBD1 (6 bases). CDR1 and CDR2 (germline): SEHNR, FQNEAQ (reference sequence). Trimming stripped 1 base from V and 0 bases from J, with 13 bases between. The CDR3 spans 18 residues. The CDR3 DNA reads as TGTGCCAGCAGCTTAGTGGGGACATCGAGCTCCTATAATTCACCCCTCCACTTT. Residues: CASSLVGTSSSYNSPLHF.

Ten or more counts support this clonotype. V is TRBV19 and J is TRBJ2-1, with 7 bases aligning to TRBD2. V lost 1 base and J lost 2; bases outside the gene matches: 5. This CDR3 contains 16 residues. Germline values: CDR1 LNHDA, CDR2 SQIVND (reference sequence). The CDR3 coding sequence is TGTGCCAGTAGTATAGTGGGAGGGCCCCCCTACAATGAGCAGTTCTTC. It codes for CASSIVGGPPYNEQFF.

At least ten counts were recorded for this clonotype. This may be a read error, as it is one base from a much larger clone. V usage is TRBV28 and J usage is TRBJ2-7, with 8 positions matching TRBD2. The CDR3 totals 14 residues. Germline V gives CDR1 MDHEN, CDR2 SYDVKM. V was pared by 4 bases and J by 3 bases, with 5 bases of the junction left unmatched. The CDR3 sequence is CASSSPGTSYEQYF. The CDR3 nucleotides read TGTGCCAGCAGTTCCCCCGGGACTAGCTACGAGCAGTACTTC.

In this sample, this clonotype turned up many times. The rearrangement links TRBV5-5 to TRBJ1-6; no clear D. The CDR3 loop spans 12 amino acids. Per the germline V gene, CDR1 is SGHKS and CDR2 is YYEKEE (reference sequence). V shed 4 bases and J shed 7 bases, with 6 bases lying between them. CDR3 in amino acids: CASSIKNSPLHF. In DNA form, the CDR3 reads TGTGCCAGCAGCATCAAAAATTCACCCCTCCACTTT.

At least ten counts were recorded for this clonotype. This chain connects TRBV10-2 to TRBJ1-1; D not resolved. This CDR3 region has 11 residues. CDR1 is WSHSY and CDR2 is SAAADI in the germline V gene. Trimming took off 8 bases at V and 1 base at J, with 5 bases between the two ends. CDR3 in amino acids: CASARNTEAFF. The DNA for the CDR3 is TGCGCCAGCGCGAGGAACACTGAAGCTTTCTTT.

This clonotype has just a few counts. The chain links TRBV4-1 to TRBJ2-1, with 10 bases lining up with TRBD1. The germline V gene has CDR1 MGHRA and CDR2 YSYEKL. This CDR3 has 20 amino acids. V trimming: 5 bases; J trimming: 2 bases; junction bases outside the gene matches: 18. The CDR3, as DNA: TGCGCCAGCAGCGCACATAATACCGGGACAGGGGTAGGGGCCTACAATGAGCAGTTCTTC. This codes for CASSAHNTGTGVGAYNEQFF.

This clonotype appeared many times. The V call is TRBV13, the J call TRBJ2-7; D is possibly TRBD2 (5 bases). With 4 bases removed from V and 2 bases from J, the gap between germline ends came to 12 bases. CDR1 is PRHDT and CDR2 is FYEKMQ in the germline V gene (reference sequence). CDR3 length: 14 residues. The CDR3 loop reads CASSSDFQTYEQYF. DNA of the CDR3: TGTGCCAGCAGCTCGGACTTCCAAACCTACGAGCAGTACTTC.

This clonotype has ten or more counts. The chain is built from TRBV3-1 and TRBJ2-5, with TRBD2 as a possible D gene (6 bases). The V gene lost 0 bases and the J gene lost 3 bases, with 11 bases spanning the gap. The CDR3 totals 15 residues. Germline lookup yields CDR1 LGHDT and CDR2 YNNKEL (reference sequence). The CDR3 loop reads CASSQDARLEETQYF. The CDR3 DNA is TGTGCCAGCAGCCAAGATGCGAGACTAGAAGAGACCCAGTACTTC.

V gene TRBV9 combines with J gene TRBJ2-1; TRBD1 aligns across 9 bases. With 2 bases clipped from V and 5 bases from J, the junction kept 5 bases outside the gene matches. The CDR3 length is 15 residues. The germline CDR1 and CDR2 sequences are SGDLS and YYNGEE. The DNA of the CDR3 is TGTGCCAGCAGCGTCGGGACAGGGTGGGACAATGAGCAGTTCTTC. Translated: CASSVGTGWDNEQFF.

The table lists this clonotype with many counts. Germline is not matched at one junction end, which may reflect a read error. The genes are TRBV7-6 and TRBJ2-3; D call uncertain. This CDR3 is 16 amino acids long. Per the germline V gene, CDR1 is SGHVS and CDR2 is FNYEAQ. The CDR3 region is CASSLGAGPGTDTQYF. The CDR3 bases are TGTGCCAGCAGTTTAGGAGCAGGCCCCGGCACAGATACGCAGTATTTT.

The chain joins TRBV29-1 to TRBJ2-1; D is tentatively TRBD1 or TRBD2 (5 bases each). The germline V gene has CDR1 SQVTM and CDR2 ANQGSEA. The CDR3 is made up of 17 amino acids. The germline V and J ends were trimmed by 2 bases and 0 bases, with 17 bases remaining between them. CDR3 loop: CSVERWLGPGSYNEQFF. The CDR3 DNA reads TGCAGCGTTGAAAGGTGGCTGGGACCGGGCTCCTACAATGAGCAGTTCTTC.

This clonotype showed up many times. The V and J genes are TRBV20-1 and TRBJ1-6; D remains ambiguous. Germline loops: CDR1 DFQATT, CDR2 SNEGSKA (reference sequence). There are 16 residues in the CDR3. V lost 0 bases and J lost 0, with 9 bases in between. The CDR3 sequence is CSARDLRGSYNSPLHF. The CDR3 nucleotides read TGCAGTGCTAGAGATCTTCGGGGCTCCTATAATTCACCCCTCCACTTT.

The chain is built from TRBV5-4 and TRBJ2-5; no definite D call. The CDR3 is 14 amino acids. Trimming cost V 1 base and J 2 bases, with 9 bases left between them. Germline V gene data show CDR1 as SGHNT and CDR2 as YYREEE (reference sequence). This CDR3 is CASSLKDGQETQYF. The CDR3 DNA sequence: TGTGCCAGCAGCTTGAAAGACGGGCAAGAGACCCAGTACTTC.

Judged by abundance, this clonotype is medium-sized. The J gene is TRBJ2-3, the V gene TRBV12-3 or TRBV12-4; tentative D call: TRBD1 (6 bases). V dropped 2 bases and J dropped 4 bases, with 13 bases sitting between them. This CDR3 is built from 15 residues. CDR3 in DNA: TGTGCCAGCAGTTTAAGAATACAGGGTGCAGATACGCAGTATTTT. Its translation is CASSLRIQGADTQYF.